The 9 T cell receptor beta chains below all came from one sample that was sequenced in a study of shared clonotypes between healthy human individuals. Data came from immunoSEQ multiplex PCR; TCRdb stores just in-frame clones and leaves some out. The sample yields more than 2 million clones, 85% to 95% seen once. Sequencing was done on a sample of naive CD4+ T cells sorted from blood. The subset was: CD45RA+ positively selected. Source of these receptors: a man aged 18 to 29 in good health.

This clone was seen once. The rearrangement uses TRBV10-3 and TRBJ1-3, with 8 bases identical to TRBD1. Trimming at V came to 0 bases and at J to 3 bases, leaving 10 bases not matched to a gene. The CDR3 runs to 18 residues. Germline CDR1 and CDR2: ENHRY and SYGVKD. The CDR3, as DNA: TGTGCCATCAGTGAGTCGAGCGGGCCCGGGACAGGTGGAAACACCATATATTTT. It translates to CAISESSGPGTGGNTIYF.

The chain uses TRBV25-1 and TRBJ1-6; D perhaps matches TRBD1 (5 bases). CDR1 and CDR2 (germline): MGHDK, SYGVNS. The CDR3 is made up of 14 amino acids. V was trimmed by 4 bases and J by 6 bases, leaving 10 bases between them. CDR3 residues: CASSVTGGNSPLHF. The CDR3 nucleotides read TGTGCCAGCAGTGTAACAGGAGGTAATTCACCCCTCCACTTT.

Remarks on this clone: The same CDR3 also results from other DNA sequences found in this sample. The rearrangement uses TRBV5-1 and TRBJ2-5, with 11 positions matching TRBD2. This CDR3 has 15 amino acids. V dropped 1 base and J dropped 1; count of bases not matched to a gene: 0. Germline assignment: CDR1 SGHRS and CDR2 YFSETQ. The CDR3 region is CASSLTSGGQETQYF. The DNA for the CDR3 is TGCGCCAGCAGCTTGACTAGCGGGGGCCAAGAGACCCAGTACTTC. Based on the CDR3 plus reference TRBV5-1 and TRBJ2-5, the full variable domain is KAGVTQTPRYLIKTRGQQVTLSCSPISGHRSVSWYQQTPGQGLQFLFEYFSETQRNKGNFPGRFSGRQFSNSRSEMNVSTLELGDSALYLCASSLTSGGQETQYFGPGTRLLVL.

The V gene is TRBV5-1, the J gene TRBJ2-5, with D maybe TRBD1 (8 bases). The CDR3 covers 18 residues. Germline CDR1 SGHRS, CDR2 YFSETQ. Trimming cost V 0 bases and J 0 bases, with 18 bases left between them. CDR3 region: CASSLGWEGQDNQETQYF. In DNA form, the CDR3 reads TGCGCCAGCAGCTTGGGGTGGGAGGGACAGGACAACCAAGAGACCCAGTACTTC.

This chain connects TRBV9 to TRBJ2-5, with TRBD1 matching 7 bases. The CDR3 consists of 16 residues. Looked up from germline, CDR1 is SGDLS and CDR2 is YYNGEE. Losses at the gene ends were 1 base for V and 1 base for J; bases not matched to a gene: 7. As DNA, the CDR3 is TGTGCCAGCAGCGTAACTGGGGGACAGATCCAAGAGACCCAGTACTTC. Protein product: CASSVTGGQIQETQYF. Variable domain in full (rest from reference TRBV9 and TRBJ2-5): DSGVTQTPKHLITATGQRVTLRCSPRSGDLSVYWYQQSLDQGLQFLIQYYNGEERAKGNILERFSAQQFPDLHSELNLSSLELGDSALYFCASSVTGGQIQETQYFGPGTRLLVL.

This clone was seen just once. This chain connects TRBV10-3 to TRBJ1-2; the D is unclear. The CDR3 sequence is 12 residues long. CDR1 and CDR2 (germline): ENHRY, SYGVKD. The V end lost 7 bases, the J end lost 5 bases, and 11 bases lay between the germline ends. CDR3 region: CAITPGDYGYTF. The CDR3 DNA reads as TGTGCCATCACCCCCGGGGATTATGGCTACACCTTC.

This chain's CDR3 is CASSAVLGSPLHF. The CDR3 nucleotides are TGCGCCAGCAGCGCGGTATTAGGTTCACCCCTCCACTTT. The V call is TRBV5-1, the J call TRBJ1-6; D is unclear. Germline loops: CDR1 SGHRS, CDR2 YFSETQ. With 4 bases removed from V and 9 bases from J, the gap between germline ends came to 11 bases. The CDR3 spans 13 residues.

In DNA form, the CDR3 reads TGCGCCAGCAGCCTCGAGACGATTACGAATGAGCAGTTCTTC. Residues: CASSLETITNEQFF. This chain links TRBV4-1 with TRBJ2-1; D is ambiguous. The CDR3 covers 14 residues. The germline V and J ends were trimmed by 4 bases and 7 bases, with 14 bases remaining between them. Germline V gene lookup returns CDR1 MGHRA and CDR2 YSYEKL.

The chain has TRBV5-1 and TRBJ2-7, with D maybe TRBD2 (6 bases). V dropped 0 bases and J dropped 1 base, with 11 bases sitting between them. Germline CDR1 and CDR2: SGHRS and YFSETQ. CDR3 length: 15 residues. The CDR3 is CASSLGTGASYEQYF. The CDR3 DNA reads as TGCGCCAGCAGCTTGGGGACGGGAGCATCCTACGAGCAGTACTTC.